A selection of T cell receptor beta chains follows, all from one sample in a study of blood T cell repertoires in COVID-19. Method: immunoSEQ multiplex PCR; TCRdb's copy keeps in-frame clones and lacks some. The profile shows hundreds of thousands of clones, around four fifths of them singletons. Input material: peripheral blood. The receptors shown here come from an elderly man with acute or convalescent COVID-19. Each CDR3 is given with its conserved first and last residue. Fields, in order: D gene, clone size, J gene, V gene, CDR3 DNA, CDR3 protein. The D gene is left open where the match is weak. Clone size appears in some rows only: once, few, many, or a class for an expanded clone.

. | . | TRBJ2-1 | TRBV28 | TGTGCCAGCAGGGCAACGGGAGTGAGTAATGAGCAGTTCTTC | CASRATGVSNEQFF
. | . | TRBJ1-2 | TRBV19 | TGTGCCAGTAGTACTCCAACGGTCCCGCGCGGCTATGGCTACACCTTC | CASSTPTVPRGYGYTF
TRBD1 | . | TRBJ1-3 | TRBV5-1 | TGCGCCAGCAGCGGACAGGGCCTAACTGGAAACACCATATATTTT | CASSGQGLTGNTIYF
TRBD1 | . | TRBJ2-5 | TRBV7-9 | TGTGCCAGCAGCCCACAGGGGGCCCAAATGACCCAGTACTTC | CASSPQGAQMTQYF
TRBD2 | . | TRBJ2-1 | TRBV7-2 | TGTGCCAGCAGCTTACGACCGAGAGCGGGAAGCTCCTACAATGAGCAGTTCTTC | CASSLRPRAGSSYNEQFF
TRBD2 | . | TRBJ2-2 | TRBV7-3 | TGTGCCAGCAGCCCCCTCCCAGCGGGGGGCGGGGAGCTGTTTTTT | CASSPLPAGGGELFF
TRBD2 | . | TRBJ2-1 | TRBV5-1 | TGCGCCAGCAGCTTGCCTGTACTAGCGGGGAGGAGCAATGAGCAGTTCTTC | CASSLPVLAGRSNEQFF
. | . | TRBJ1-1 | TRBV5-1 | TGCGCCAGCAATGGGGCGGTGGACACTGAAGCTTTCTTT | CASNGAVDTEAFF
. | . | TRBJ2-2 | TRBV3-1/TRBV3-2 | TGTGCCAGCAGCCAAGTTACAGGTTACAACACCGGGGAGCTGTTTTTT | CASSQVTGYNTGELFF
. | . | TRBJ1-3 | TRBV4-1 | TGCGCCAGCAGCCAAGATGGGAGTGCTGGAAACACCATATATTTT | CASSQDGSAGNTIYF
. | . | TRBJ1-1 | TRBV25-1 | TGTGCCAGCAGTGAAACAGGGTCAACTGAAGCTTTCTTT | CASSETGSTEAFF
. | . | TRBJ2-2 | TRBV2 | TGTGCCAGCACTAGGGACACAAACACCGGGGAGCTGTTTTTT | CASTRDTNTGELFF
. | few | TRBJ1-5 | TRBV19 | TGTGCCAGTAGTAGCGGCAGGGTCGAGCCCCAGCATTTT | CASSSGRVEPQHF
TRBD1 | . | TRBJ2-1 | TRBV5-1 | TGCGCCAGCAGCCTCGGAGGGGGACAGGGTTATGAGCAGTTCTTC | CASSLGGGQGYEQFF
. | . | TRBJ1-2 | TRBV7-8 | TGTGCCAGCAGCTTAGTGGGGGGTGGCTACACCTTC | CASSLVGGGYTF
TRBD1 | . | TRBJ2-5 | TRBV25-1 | TGTGCCAGCAGTGACTTGGGAGACAGGGCTTTAGAGACCCAGTACTTC | CASSDLGDRALETQYF
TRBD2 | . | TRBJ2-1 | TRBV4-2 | TGTGCCAGCAGCCAAGAATTGACTAGCGGGGGTGGGAATGAGCAGTTCTTC | CASSQELTSGGGNEQFF
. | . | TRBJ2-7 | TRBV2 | TGTGCCACCGATGGCGCAGGGTACGACGAGCAGTACTTC | CATDGAGYDEQYF
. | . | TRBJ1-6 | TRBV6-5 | TGTGCCAGCAGCCTCGGACAGATTAATTCACCCCTCCACTTT | CASSLGQINSPLHF
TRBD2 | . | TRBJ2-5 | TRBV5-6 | TGTGCCAGCAGCCCGCCGACTAGCGGGGGGGCCGTAGAGTACTTC | CASSPPTSGGAVEYF
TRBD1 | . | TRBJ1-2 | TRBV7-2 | TGTGCCAGCAGAAACGGGACAGGCTATGGCTACACCTTC | CASRNGTGYGYTF
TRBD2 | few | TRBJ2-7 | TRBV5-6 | TGTGCCAGCAGCTTGTGGGGGAGGGGTGAGCAGTACTTC | CASSLWGRGEQYF
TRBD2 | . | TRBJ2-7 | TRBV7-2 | TGTGCCAGCAGCTTGACCCGCGGGGAGAGCGGGAGTAGGTACGAGCAGTACTTC | CASSLTRGESGSRYEQYF
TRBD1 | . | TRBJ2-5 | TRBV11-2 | TGTGCCAGCAGCAACTCCGGGACAGAGGGTGAGACCCAGTACTTC | CASSNSGTEGETQYF